What follows are 27 T cell receptor beta chains derived from one specimen sequenced in a study of blood T cells in healthy people across ages. Sample-barcoded 5' priming and a J-beta primer mix drove a second PCR of about 7 to 12 cycles. TCRdb itself ran the 5' RACE reads through MiXCR, one entry per CDR3 protein. Of roughly 1,000,000 distinct CDR3 sequences detected, approximately 25% appear once; the ten largest clones hold about 0.8%. These data were likewise used in another study, on T cells of mothers and their children.

Material: blood. These receptors were obtained from a girl aged 2 to 10 in good health.

CDR3 in DNA: TGTGCCAGCAGCGCAGTGGGGGGGACGCCAGATACGCAGTATTTT. Translation gives CASSAVGGTPDTQYF. The chain couples TRBV7-6 to TRBJ2-3, with TRBD2 matching over 7 bases. Per the germline V gene, CDR1 is SGHVS and CDR2 is FNYEAQ. V dropped 5 bases and J dropped 4; count of bases not matched to a gene: 9. CDR3 length equals 15 residues.

V usage is TRBV7-9 and J usage is TRBJ1-4, with 7 bases lining up with TRBD1. Germline V gene lookup returns CDR1 SEHNR and CDR2 FQNEAQ (reference sequence). The V gene end was trimmed by 2 bases and the J gene end by 8 bases; junction bases not matched to a gene: 5. There are 14 residues in the CDR3. The CDR3 region has the DNA TGTGCCAGCAGCTTAACCGGACAGGTCGAAAAACTGTTTTTT. Amino acids: CASSLTGQVEKLFF.

This clonotype was observed many times. As DNA, the CDR3 is TGTGCCAGCAGCCATGAGCGGGGAACCTACGAGCAGTACTTC. Amino acid sequence: CASSHERGTYEQYF. This chain links TRBV4-2 with TRBJ2-5; the match to TRBD2 covers 7 bases. The end of the DNA aligns better with TRBJ2-7, so the J call may be wrong. This CDR3 region has 14 residues. The germline V gene encodes CDR1 LGHNA and CDR2 YNFKEQ.

This clonotype was found a few times. The chain uses TRBV13 and TRBJ2-3, with 10 bases that match TRBD1. The CDR3 runs to 13 residues. Germline CDR1 and CDR2: PRHDT and FYEKMQ (reference sequence). J lost 4 bases, V lost 8 bases, and 3 bases had no gene match. CDR3 DNA: TGTGCCAGCGGGACAGGGGCAGCAGATACGCAGTATTTT. This codes for CASGTGAADTQYF.

This clonotype came up a few times. The chain combines TRBV7-9 with TRBJ2-7; a possible D gene is TRBD1 (5 bases). The CDR3 spans 15 residues. Per germline, CDR1 SEHNR and CDR2 FQNEAQ (reference sequence). V was trimmed by 1 base and J by 1 base, leaving 11 bases between them. For the CDR3, the DNA is TGTGCCAGCAGCTTAGTCGTAGGGGCTTCCTACGAGCAGTACTTC. Its translation is CASSLVVGASYEQYF.

This clonotype was detected a few times. Here the CDR3 reads CASSDTTGSRGYTF. CDR3 DNA: TGTGCCAGCAGCGATACGACAGGGTCTCGTGGCTACACCTTC. The chain joins TRBV9 to TRBJ1-2; TRBD1 matches 7 bases. J gave up 7 bases and V 3 bases, and 9 bases lay outside the gene matches. CDR1 SGDLS and CDR2 YYNGEE come from the germline V gene. This CDR3 is 14 amino acids long.

The genes are TRBV12-3 or TRBV12-4 and TRBJ1-6; unclear D gene. Trimming removed 5 bases from V and 8 bases from J, with 16 bases in between. The CDR3 contains 15 residues. The CDR3 loop is CASSLPAPGHSPLHF. The CDR3 DNA sequence: TGTGCCAGCAGTCTCCCGGCCCCCGGACATTCACCCCTCCACTTT.

This clonotype was counted a few times. The chain joins TRBV7-3 to TRBJ2-1; possible D gene TRBD2, 5 bases. V was pared by 5 bases and J by 1 base, with 12 bases between. Germline values: CDR1 SGHTA, CDR2 FQGTGA. The CDR3 sequence is 15 residues long. CDR3: CASSHDTSSYNEQFF. Written as DNA, the CDR3 is TGTGCCAGCAGCCACGATACTAGTTCCTACAATGAGCAGTTCTTC.

The V and J genes are TRBV27 and TRBJ2-5, with no clear D. The J call is doubtful: the DNA matches TRBJ2-7 better. The CDR3 totals 14 residues. Germline V gene sequence: CDR1 MNHEY, CDR2 SMNVEV (reference sequence). Here the CDR3 DNA reads TGTGCCAGCAGTTTAGAAGTGCTTGGTTACGAGCAGTACTTC. Translating gives CASSLEVLGYEQYF.

The chain couples TRBV6-1 to TRBJ2-5; unclear D gene. Germline V CDR1 and CDR2: MNHNS, SASEGT. The V gene lost 6 bases and the J gene lost 5 bases, with 22 bases spanning the gap. The CDR3 runs 16 residues. CDR3 region: CASRVNSGPPTETQYF. The CDR3 DNA reads as TGTGCCAGCAGGGTAAATTCTGGCCCGCCTACCGAGACCCAGTACTTC.

In this sample, this clonotype turned up a few times. The chain carries TRBV15 and TRBJ1-1; D call uncertain. Germline CDR1 LNHNV, CDR2 YYDKDF (reference sequence). Trimming pared 3 bases from V and 7 bases from J, leaving 9 bases between. CDR3 length equals 12 residues. The CDR3 spells CATSRTTDEAFF. The CDR3 nucleotides read TGTGCCACCAGCAGGACTACAGATGAAGCTTTCTTT.

This clonotype was observed a single time. V usage is TRBV20-1 and J usage is TRBJ1-2, with unresolved D. Germline V gene sequence: CDR1 DFQATT, CDR2 SNEGSKA (reference sequence). Trimming cost V 6 bases and J 5 bases, with 16 bases left between them. The CDR3 covers 13 residues. The CDR3 region is CSANKEIYYGYTF. Here the CDR3 DNA reads TGCAGTGCCAATAAGGAGATATATTATGGCTACACCTTC.

The chain joins TRBV11-2 to TRBJ2-5, with 8 bases fitting TRBD2. The J call is in doubt because the DNA end fits TRBJ2-7 better. Germline V lookup: CDR1 SGHAT, CDR2 FQNNGV. The CDR3 spans 17 residues. CDR3: CASSPAQISGSLYEQYF. The CDR3 nucleotides are TGTGCCAGCAGCCCTGCCCAGATAAGCGGGAGTTTGTACGAGCAGTACTTC.

This clonotype occurred a few times. The chain is built from TRBV7-9 and TRBJ2-1, with 10 bases that match TRBD2. The CDR3 loop spans 17 amino acids. V shed 5 bases and J 7 bases; nucleotides not matched to a gene: 14. CDR1 is SEHNR, CDR2 FQNEAQ, per germline (reference sequence). The CDR3 here is CASSPSLAGVKWNEQFF. The CDR3, as DNA: TGTGCCAGCAGCCCCTCCCTAGCGGGAGTAAAGTGGAATGAGCAGTTCTTC.

The V and J genes are TRBV9 and TRBJ2-4; D assignment may be TRBD1 or TRBD2 (5 bases each). Germline V gene sequence: CDR1 SGDLS, CDR2 YYNGEE. V gave up 7 bases and J gave up 4 bases, with 18 bases separating them. This CDR3 has 15 amino acids. The CDR3 loop reads CASSPGDLGKNIQYF. CDR3 DNA sequence: TGTGCCAGCTCTCCCGGGGACCTAGGGAAAAACATTCAGTACTTC.

The V and J genes are TRBV12-3 or TRBV12-4 and TRBJ1-4, with TRBD1 matching over 7 bases. The CDR3 has 15 residues. Trimming cost V 4 bases and J 6 bases; bases outside gene matches: 8. The CDR3 reads CASSSRDSLYEKLFF. DNA for the CDR3: TGTGCCAGCAGTTCCCGGGACAGTTTATATGAAAAACTGTTTTTT.

This chain joins TRBV29-1 and TRBJ2-7, with D possibly matching TRBD2 (6 bases). The length of the CDR3 is 12 residues. Trimming pared 7 bases from V and 2 bases from J, leaving 12 bases between. Germline CDR1 reads SQVTM; CDR2 reads ANQGSEA. The CDR3 DNA reads as TGCAGCGGGAGGGACGGAGCCTACGAGCAGTACTTC. Translating gives CSGRDGAYEQYF.

The chain links TRBV27 to TRBJ2-3; 8 bases are shared with TRBD1. With 3 bases clipped from V and 0 bases from J, the junction kept 2 bases outside the gene matches. Germline CDR1 MNHEY, CDR2 SMNVEV (reference sequence). The CDR3 spans 15 residues. This CDR3 reads CASSLRDRSTDTQYF. CDR3 DNA sequence: TGTGCCAGCAGTTTGCGGGACAGGAGCACAGATACGCAGTATTTT.

The J gene is TRBJ1-4, the V gene TRBV15; D remains unclear. Trimming took off 4 bases at V and 0 bases at J, with 6 bases between the two ends. This CDR3 is 14 amino acids long. Per germline, CDR1 LNHNV and CDR2 YYDKDF (reference sequence). The CDR3 sequence: CATSIRATNEKLFF. The CDR3 DNA reads as TGTGCCACCAGCATCAGAGCAACTAATGAAAAACTGTTTTTT.

About this clonotype itself: The germline gene is not matched at one end of the junction; a read error may be the cause. The chain carries TRBV12-3 or TRBV12-4 and TRBJ1-1; D may be TRBD1 (6 bases). This CDR3 comprises 15 residues. This CDR3 is CAGSLSRGQNTEAFF. CDR3 nucleotides: TGTGCCGGCAGTTTAAGCAGGGGACAGAACACTGAAGCTTTCTTT.

This clonotype has a handful of counts. The rearrangement uses TRBV29-1 and TRBJ2-1, with D unclear. Trimming took 7 bases from V and 1 from J, leaving 8 bases between them. The CDR3 is 12 amino acids. Germline lookup yields CDR1 SQVTM and CDR2 ANQGSEA. CDR3 nucleotide sequence: TGCAGCGGTAGGGATTCCTACAATGAGCAGTTCTTC. Its protein product is CSGRDSYNEQFF.

This clonotype was seen only a few times. This chain links TRBV3-1 with TRBJ2-1; a possible D gene is TRBD1 (5 bases). V was trimmed by 8 bases and J by 4 bases, leaving 21 bases between them. Germline V gives CDR1 LGHDT, CDR2 YNNKEL (reference sequence). The CDR3 has 16 amino acids. The CDR3 loop reads CASWTLVQIMYNEQFF. DNA for the CDR3: TGTGCCAGCTGGACACTCGTACAGATAATGTACAATGAGCAGTTCTTC.

The table lists this clonotype with a few counts. The chain joins TRBV5-6 to TRBJ2-3; 8 bases fit TRBD2. In germline, CDR1 is SGHDT, CDR2 YYEEEE. This CDR3 has 15 amino acids. J was trimmed by 3 bases and V by 0 bases; bases with no gene match: 3. CDR3 nucleotide sequence: TGTGCCAGCAGCTTGGGGGTAGCGGGGACAGATACGCAGTATTTT. Protein product: CASSLGVAGTDTQYF.

The chain carries TRBV12-3 or TRBV12-4 and TRBJ2-1; D unresolved. The ends were cut back, 5 bases at V and 7 bases at J, with 9 bases in the middle. This CDR3 is built from 12 residues. As DNA, the CDR3 is TGTGCCAGCAGTGAGCCGGTGAATGAGCAGTTCTTC. It encodes CASSEPVNEQFF.

J is TRBJ2-3 and V is TRBV6-5, with 7 bases aligning to TRBD2. This CDR3 region has 17 residues. Germline values: CDR1 MNHEY, CDR2 SVGAGI. J was trimmed by 2 bases and V by 8 bases; bases with no gene match: 16. CDR3 sequence: CASVSNVPLAYTDTQYF. CDR3 bases: TGTGCCAGCGTTAGCAACGTGCCACTAGCGTACACAGATACGCAGTATTTT.

This clonotype was recorded a few times. The chain combines TRBV27 with TRBJ2-5; maybe TRBD1 (5 bases). The DNA end favors TRBJ2-1, so the J call may be wrong. Germline CDR1 MNHEY, CDR2 SMNVEV (reference sequence). The CDR3 has 14 residues. CDR3 DNA sequence: TGTGCCAGCAGCAGGGAATCGGCCTACAATGAGCAGTTCTTC. It yields the protein CASSRESAYNEQFF.

This clonotype was detected many times. V and J are TRBV7-9 and TRBJ1-1; the D is unclear. CDR1 SEHNR and CDR2 FQNEAQ come from the germline V gene (reference sequence). This CDR3 is built from 13 residues. V lost 8 bases and J lost 2, with 12 bases in between. This chain's CDR3 is CASSPPANTEAFF. The CDR3 DNA reads TGTGCCAGCTCACCTCCTGCTAACACTGAAGCTTTCTTT.